This TCR beta chain was observed in a study of somatic mutations in cytotoxic T cells in rheumatoid arthritis. Study overall: There were some V beta antibody-stained T-cell populations flow-sorted at nearly 100% purity, and these included V beta1+ cells sequenced for TCRB. General study findings and limits: Antigen targets of the expanded CD8+ clones remained unidentified. Rising age went with increasing CD8+ clonality in rheumatoid arthritis patients; healthy controls showed no such increase.

Germline V gives CDR1 SEHNR, CDR2 FQNEAQ (reference sequence). V lost 4 bases to trimming and J lost 5 bases, with 15 bases between them. The CDR3 loop spans 14 amino acids. Note on this clone: Its antigen is unknown.

Assay: immunoSEQ multiplex PCR; the TCRdb copy retains only in-frame clones and omits some. The sample comprises about 19,000 clones, around 80% of which are singletons, and about 10% rests with the top ten. Sequenced input: CD8+ T cells sorted from blood. The clonotype originates from a woman aged 50 to 65 in good health. The V and J genes are TRBV7-9 and TRBJ2-7, with D perhaps matching TRBD1 (6 bases). The CDR3 reads CASSSPLNRDEQYF. As DNA, the CDR3 is TGTGCCAGCAGCTCCCCACTTAACAGGGACGAGCAGTACTTC.